Described below is a single T cell receptor beta chain sequence and its context. The CDR3 covers 18 residues. Germline V gives CDR1 SGHNT, CDR2 YYREEE (reference sequence). The germline V and J ends were trimmed by 1 base and 6 bases, with 22 bases remaining between them. Measured with immunoSEQ multiplex PCR; TCRdb has only the in-frame clones, and not every one. The sample lists about 95,000 clones, roughly 96% occurring once. This specimen belongs to a study of technical replicates of blood from a few donors. This TCR was sampled from a human donor in good health. What was sequenced was T cells isolated from PBMCs. This chain links TRBV5-4 with TRBJ1-4; D not resolved. The CDR3 bases are TGTGCCAGCAGCTTGTTTGGCGGATTTAGGTCACCTGATGAAAAACTGTTTTTT. Its translation: CASSLFGGFRSPDEKLFF.